The rows below give T cell receptor beta chains drawn from one sample of a study of T cell repertoires in cytomegalovirus infection. TCRdb called the reads again in MiXCR, with one record for every CDR3 protein. The sample carries about 920,000 distinct CDR3 sequences, roughly 31% recorded once. No antigen has been assigned to these receptors. The starting material was cultured CD8+ T cells from PBMCs, obtained from culture after CMV antigen stimulation. Receptors were obtained from a human donor in good health (CMV status not recorded). Some clones in this sample may be carry-over from other donors' samples. Both conserved end residues are part of each CDR3. Fields, in order: V gene, D gene, clone size, J gene, CDR3 protein, CDR3 DNA. D genes are given only for firm matches. Size is stated for part of the rows, as once, few or many counts, or as a class when the clone is expanded.

v_call: TRBV4-1; d_call: TRBD1; clone_size: NA; j_call: TRBJ1-1; cdr3_aa: CASSRRPGQGNTEAFF; cdr3_nt: TGCGCCAGCAGCCGTCGGCCGGGACAGGGAAACACTGAAGCTTTCTTT
v_call: TRBV14; d_call: NA; clone_size: few; j_call: TRBJ1-1; cdr3_aa: CASSQIARGPEAFF; cdr3_nt: TGTGCCAGCAGCCAAATTGCCAGGGGCCCTGAAGCTTTCTTT
v_call: TRBV4-1; d_call: NA; clone_size: NA; j_call: TRBJ2-3; cdr3_aa: CASSHPVGFEDTQYF; cdr3_nt: TGCGCCAGCAGCCATCCGGTAGGTTTTGAAGATACGCAGTATTTT
v_call: TRBV12-3/TRBV12-4; d_call: NA; clone_size: few; j_call: TRBJ1-2; cdr3_aa: CASSLEGTHYTF; cdr3_nt: TGTGCCAGCAGTTTAGAGGGGACACACTACACCTTC
v_call: TRBV6-2/TRBV6-3; d_call: NA; clone_size: few; j_call: TRBJ2-2; cdr3_aa: CASSYGQRMYTGELFF; cdr3_nt: TGTGCCAGCAGTTACGGCCAGCGAATGTACACCGGGGAGCTGTTTTTT
v_call: TRBV7-2; d_call: NA; clone_size: many; j_call: TRBJ2-7; cdr3_aa: CASSLARTFLLDEQYF; cdr3_nt: TGTGCCAGCAGCTTAGCCCGGACGTTCCTCTTGGACGAGCAGTACTTC
v_call: TRBV6-5; d_call: NA; clone_size: NA; j_call: TRBJ1-1; cdr3_aa: CASSSMGGTEAFF; cdr3_nt: TGTGCCAGCAGTTCGATGGGGGGCACTGAAGCTTTCTTT
v_call: TRBV11-1; d_call: NA; clone_size: few; j_call: TRBJ2-3; cdr3_aa: CASSSSASTDTQYF; cdr3_nt: TGTGCCAGCAGCTCGTCAGCTAGCACAGATACGCAGTATTTT
v_call: TRBV27; d_call: NA; clone_size: few; j_call: TRBJ2-1; cdr3_aa: CASGGEQFF; cdr3_nt: TGTGCCAGCGGCGGTGAGCAGTTCTTC
v_call: TRBV27; d_call: NA; clone_size: NA; j_call: TRBJ2-7; cdr3_aa: CASRVGGAMEQYF; cdr3_nt: TGTGCCAGCAGAGTTGGGGGGGCGATGGAGCAGTACTTC
v_call: TRBV6-5; d_call: NA; clone_size: NA; j_call: TRBJ2-2; cdr3_aa: CASSRDISPGELFF; cdr3_nt: TGTGCCAGCAGTAGGGACATTAGCCCCGGGGAGCTGTTTTTT
v_call: TRBV27; d_call: NA; clone_size: few; j_call: TRBJ1-3; cdr3_aa: CASSLSMGSVVNTIYF; cdr3_nt: TGTGCCAGCAGTTTATCGATGGGATCGGTAGTTAACACCATATATTTT
v_call: TRBV6-1; d_call: NA; clone_size: many; j_call: TRBJ1-5; cdr3_aa: CASGGQPQHF; cdr3_nt: TGTGCCAGCGGGGGTCAGCCCCAGCATTTT
v_call: TRBV6-2/TRBV6-3; d_call: NA; clone_size: few; j_call: TRBJ2-1; cdr3_aa: CASSYDLVGNEQFF; cdr3_nt: TGTGCCAGCAGTTACGATCTAGTCGGCAATGAGCAGTTCTTC
v_call: TRBV9; d_call: TRBD1; clone_size: NA; j_call: TRBJ1-2; cdr3_aa: CASSEVTGGVGYTF; cdr3_nt: TGTGCCAGCAGCGAAGTAACAGGGGGAGTCGGCTACACCTTC
v_call: TRBV19; d_call: TRBD1; clone_size: few; j_call: TRBJ1-1; cdr3_aa: CASSTGQAGTEAFF; cdr3_nt: TGTGCCAGTAGTACCGGACAGGCGGGGACTGAAGCTTTCTTT
v_call: TRBV5-1; d_call: NA; clone_size: NA; j_call: TRBJ2-1; cdr3_aa: CASSLMPDEQFF; cdr3_nt: TGCGCCAGCAGCTTGATGCCGGATGAGCAGTTCTTC
v_call: TRBV6-2/TRBV6-3; d_call: NA; clone_size: many; j_call: TRBJ1-1; cdr3_aa: CASSASNLWVTEAFF; cdr3_nt: TGTGCCAGCAGTGCCTCGAACCTTTGGGTCACTGAAGCTTTCTTT
v_call: TRBV13; d_call: NA; clone_size: NA; j_call: TRBJ1-1; cdr3_aa: CASSYGLRQVSEAFF; cdr3_nt: TGTGCCAGCAGCTACGGCCTCCGACAGGTTTCTGAAGCTTTCTTT
v_call: TRBV6-1; d_call: NA; clone_size: few; j_call: TRBJ2-1; cdr3_aa: CASSPRARNEQFF; cdr3_nt: TGTGCCAGCAGTCCCCGGGCGAGGAATGAGCAGTTCTTC
v_call: TRBV14; d_call: NA; clone_size: NA; j_call: TRBJ2-1; cdr3_aa: CASSLQGEGLYNEQFF; cdr3_nt: TGTGCCAGCAGCCTACAGGGAGAGGGTCTTTACAATGAGCAGTTCTTC
v_call: TRBV19; d_call: NA; clone_size: many; j_call: TRBJ2-6; cdr3_aa: CASSPAVSGANVLTF; cdr3_nt: TGTGCCAGTAGTCCCGCAGTCTCTGGGGCCAACGTCCTGACTTTC
v_call: TRBV27; d_call: NA; clone_size: NA; j_call: TRBJ2-2; cdr3_aa: CASNNRGGTTGELFF; cdr3_nt: TGTGCCAGCAACAACCGCGGGGGCACCACCGGGGAGCTGTTTTTT
v_call: TRBV27; d_call: TRBD1; clone_size: NA; j_call: TRBJ2-2; cdr3_aa: CASSSGRTGNTGELFF; cdr3_nt: TGTGCCAGCAGTTCTGGTCGGACAGGAAACACCGGGGAGCTGTTTTTT
v_call: TRBV28; d_call: NA; clone_size: NA; j_call: TRBJ1-2; cdr3_aa: CASRETGVLYGYTF; cdr3_nt: TGTGCCAGCAGGGAGACAGGAGTCCTCTATGGCTACACCTTC
v_call: TRBV12-3/TRBV12-4; d_call: TRBD1; clone_size: few; j_call: TRBJ1-1; cdr3_aa: CASSLLPGGLNTEAFF; cdr3_nt: TGTGCCAGCAGTTTATTACCAGGGGGCCTGAACACTGAAGCTTTCTTT
v_call: TRBV12-3/TRBV12-4; d_call: TRBD2; clone_size: once; j_call: TRBJ2-5; cdr3_aa: CPSSPGFGGWETQYF; cdr3_nt: TGTCCCAGCAGTCCCGGCTTCGGGGGGTGGGAGACCCAGTACTTC
v_call: TRBV2; d_call: NA; clone_size: NA; j_call: TRBJ2-3; cdr3_aa: CASRPGLSPTDTQYF; cdr3_nt: TGTGCCAGCAGGCCGGGACTTTCACCAACAGATACGCAGTATTTT
v_call: TRBV6-2/TRBV6-3; d_call: NA; clone_size: NA; j_call: TRBJ1-1; cdr3_aa: CASRQGMGRTEAFF; cdr3_nt: TGTGCCAGCAGACAGGGAATGGGGAGGACTGAAGCTTTCTTT